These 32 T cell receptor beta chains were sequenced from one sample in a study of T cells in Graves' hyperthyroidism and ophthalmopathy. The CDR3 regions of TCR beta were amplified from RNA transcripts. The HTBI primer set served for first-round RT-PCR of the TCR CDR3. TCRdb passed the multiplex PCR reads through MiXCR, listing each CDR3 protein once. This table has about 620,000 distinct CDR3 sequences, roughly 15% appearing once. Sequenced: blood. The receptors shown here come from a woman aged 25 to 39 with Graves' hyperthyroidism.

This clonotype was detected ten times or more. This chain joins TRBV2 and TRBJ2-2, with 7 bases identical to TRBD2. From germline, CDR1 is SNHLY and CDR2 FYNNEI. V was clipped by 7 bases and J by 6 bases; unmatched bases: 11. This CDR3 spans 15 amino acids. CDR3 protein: CASKSSGVKAGELFF. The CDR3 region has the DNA TGTGCCAGCAAATCCAGCGGGGTAAAGGCCGGGGAGCTGTTTTTT.

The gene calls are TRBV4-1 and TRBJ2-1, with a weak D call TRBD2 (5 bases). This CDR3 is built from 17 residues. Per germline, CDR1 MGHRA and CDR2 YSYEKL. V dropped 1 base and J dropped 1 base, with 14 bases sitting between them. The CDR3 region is CASSQGRRSGSYNEQFF. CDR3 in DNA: TGCGCCAGCAGCCAAGGTCGTAGGAGCGGATCCTACAATGAGCAGTTCTTC.

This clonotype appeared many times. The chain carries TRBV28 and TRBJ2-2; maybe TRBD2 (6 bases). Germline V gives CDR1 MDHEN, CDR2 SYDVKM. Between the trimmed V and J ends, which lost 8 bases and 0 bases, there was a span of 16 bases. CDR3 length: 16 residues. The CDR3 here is CASSQTASANTGELFF. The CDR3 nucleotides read TGTGCCAGCTCGCAAACGGCTAGCGCGAACACCGGGGAGCTGTTTTTT. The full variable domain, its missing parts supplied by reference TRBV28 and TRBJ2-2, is DVKVTQSSRYLVKRTGEKVFLECVQDMDHENMFWYRQDPGLGLRLIYFSYDVKMKEKGDIPEGYSVSREKKERFSLILESASTNQTSMYLCASSQTASANTGELFFGEGSRLTVL.

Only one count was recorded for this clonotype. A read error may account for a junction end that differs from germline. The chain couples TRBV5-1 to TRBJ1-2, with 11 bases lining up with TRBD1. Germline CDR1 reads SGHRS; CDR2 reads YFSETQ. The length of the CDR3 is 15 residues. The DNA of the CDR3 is TGCGCCAGCAGCCGTGGGACAGGGGGAAACTATGGCCACACCTTC. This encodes CASSRGTGGNYGHTF.

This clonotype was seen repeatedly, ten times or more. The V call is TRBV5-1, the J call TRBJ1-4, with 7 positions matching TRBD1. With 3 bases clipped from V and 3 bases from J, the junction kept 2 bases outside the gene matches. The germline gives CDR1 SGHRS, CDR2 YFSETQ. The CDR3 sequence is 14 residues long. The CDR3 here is CASSSGGSNEKLFF. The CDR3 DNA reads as TGCGCCAGCAGCTCAGGGGGTTCTAATGAAAAACTGTTTTTT.

CDR3 coding DNA: TGCGCCAGCAGCTTGGCCCGCTCAGGGGGGGACTACGAGCAGTACTTC. Protein product: CASSLARSGGDYEQYF. The chain has TRBV5-1 and TRBJ2-7; either TRBD1 or TRBD2 may fit D (7 bases each). V lost 0 bases and J 3 bases, leaving 16 bases between the germline ends. The CDR3 contains 16 residues. The germline V gene encodes CDR1 SGHRS and CDR2 YFSETQ.

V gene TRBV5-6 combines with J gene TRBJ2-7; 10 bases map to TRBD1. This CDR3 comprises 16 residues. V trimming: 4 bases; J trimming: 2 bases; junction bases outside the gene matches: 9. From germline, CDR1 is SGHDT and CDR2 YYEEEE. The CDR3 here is CASSRLPGQGTYEQYF. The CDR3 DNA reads TGTGCCAGCAGCCGATTACCGGGACAGGGGACCTACGAGCAGTACTTC. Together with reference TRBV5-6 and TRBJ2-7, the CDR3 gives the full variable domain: DAGVTQSPTHLIKTRGQQVTLRCSPKSGHDTVSWYQQALGQGPQFIFQYYEEEERQRGNFPDRFSGHQFPNYSSELNVNALLLGDSALYLCASSRLPGQGTYEQYFGPGTRLTVT.

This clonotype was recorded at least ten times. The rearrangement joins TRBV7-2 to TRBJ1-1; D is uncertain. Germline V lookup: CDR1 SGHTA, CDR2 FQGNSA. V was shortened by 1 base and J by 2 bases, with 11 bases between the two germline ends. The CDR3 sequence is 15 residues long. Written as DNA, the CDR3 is TGTGCCAGCAGCTTAGTCTTGGGCCCCAACACTGAAGCTTTCTTT. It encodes CASSLVLGPNTEAFF.

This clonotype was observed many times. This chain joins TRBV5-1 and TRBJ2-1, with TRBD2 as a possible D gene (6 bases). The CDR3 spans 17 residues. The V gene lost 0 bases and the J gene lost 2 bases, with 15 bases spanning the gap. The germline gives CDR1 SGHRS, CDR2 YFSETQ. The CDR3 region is CASSLVLGGNTYNEQFF. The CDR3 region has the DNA TGCGCCAGCAGCTTGGTCTTGGGGGGAAACACCTACAATGAGCAGTTCTTC.

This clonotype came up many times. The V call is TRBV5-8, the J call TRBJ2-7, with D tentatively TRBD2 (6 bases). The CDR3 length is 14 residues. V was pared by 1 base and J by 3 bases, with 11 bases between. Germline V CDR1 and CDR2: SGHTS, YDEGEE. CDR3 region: CASSLRGAGYEQYF. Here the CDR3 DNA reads TGTGCCAGCAGCTTGAGGGGAGCGGGCTACGAGCAGTACTTC.

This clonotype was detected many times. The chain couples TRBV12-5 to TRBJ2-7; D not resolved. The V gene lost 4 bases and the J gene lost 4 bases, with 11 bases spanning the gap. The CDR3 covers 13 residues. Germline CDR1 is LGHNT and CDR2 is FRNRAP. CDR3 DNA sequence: TGTGCTAGTGGTTGGGCCTCATCGTACGAGCAGTACTTC. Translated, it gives CASGWASSYEQYF. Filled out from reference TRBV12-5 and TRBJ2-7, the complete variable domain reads DARVTQTPRHKVTEMGQEVTMRCQPILGHNTVFWYRQTMMQGLELLAYFRNRAPLDDSGMPKDRFSAEMPDATLATLKIQPSEPRDSAVYFCASGWASSYEQYFGPGTRLTVT.

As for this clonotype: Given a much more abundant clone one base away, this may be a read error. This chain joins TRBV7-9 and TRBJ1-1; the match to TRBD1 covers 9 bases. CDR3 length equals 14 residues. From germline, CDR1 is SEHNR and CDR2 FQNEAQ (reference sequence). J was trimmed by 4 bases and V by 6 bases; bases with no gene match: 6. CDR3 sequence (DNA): TGTGCCAGCAGGACCGGGACAGGGAGCACTGAAGCTTTCTTT. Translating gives CASRTGTGSTEAFF.

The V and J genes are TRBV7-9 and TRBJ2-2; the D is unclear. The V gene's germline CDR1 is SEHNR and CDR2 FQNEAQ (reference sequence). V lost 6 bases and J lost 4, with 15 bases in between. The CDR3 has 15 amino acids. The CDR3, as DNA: TGTGCCAGCAGAAACCTCGCCAGGCGCACCGGGGAGCTGTTTTTT. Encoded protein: CASRNLARRTGELFF.

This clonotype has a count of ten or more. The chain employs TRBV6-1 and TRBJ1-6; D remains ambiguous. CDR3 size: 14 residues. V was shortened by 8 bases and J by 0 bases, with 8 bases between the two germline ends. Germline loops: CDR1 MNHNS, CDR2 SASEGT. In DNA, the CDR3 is TGTGCCAGCGAGGGCAACTCCTATAATTCACCCCTCCACTTT. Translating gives CASEGNSYNSPLHF.

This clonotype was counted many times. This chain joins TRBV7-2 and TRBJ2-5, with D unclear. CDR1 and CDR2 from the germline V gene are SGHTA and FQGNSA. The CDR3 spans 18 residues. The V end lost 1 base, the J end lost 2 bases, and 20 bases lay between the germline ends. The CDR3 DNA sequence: TGTGCCAGCAGCTTAGATTCCTGGAGCGTAACCCTACAAGAGACCCAGTACTTC. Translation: CASSLDSWSVTLQETQYF.

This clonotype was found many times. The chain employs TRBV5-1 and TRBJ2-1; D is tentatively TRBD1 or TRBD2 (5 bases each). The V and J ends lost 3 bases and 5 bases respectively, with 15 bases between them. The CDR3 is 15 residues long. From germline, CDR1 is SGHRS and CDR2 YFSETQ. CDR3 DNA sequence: TGCGCCAGCAGCTCCGGGACGTTAAAGGACAATGAGCAGTTCTTC. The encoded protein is CASSSGTLKDNEQFF.

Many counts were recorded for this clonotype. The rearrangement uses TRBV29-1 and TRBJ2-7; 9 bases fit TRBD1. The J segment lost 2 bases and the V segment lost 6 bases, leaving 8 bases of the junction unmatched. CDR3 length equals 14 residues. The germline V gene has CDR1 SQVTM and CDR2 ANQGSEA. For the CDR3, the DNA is TGCAGCGTCCTTTCTCGACAGGGGGCCTACGAGCAGTACTTC. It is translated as CSVLSRQGAYEQYF.

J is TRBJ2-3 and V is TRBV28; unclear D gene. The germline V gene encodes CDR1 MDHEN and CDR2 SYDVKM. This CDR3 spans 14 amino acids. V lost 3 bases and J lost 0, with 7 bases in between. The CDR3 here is CASSFHASTDTQYF. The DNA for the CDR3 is TGTGCCAGCAGTTTTCACGCGAGCACAGATACGCAGTATTTT.

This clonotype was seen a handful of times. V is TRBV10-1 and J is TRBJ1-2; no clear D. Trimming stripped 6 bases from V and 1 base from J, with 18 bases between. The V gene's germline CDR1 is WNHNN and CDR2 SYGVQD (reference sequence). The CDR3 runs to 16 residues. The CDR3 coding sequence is TGCGCCAGCAGGCAACGTCTAGACAATGATAACTATGGCTACACCTTC. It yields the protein CASRQRLDNDNYGYTF.

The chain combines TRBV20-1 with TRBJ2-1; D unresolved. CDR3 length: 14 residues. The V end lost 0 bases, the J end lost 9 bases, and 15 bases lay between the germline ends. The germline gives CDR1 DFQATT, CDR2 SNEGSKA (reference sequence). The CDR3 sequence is CSARDRVFASEQFF. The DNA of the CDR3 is TGCAGTGCTAGAGATCGGGTCTTTGCTAGTGAGCAGTTCTTC.

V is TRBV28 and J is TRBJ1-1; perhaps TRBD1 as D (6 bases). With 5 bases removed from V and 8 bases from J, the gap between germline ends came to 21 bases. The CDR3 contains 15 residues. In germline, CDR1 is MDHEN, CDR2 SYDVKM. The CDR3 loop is CASSRGGGAETEAFF. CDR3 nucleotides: TGTGCCAGCAGTCGGGGGGGGGGGGCCGAGACCGAAGCTTTCTTT.

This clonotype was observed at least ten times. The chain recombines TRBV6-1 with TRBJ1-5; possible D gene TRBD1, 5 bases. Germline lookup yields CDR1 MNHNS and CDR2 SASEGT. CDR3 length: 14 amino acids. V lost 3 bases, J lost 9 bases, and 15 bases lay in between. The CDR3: CASSEFGGDGPQHF. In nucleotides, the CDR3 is TGTGCCAGCAGTGAGTTTGGGGGTGATGGGCCCCAGCATTTT.

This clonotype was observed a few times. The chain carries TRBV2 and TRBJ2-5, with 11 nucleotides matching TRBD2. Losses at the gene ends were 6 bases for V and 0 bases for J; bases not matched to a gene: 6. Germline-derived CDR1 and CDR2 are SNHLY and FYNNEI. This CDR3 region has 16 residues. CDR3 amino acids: CASSWTSGRYQETQYF. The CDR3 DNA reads TGTGCCAGCAGCTGGACTAGCGGGCGGTACCAAGAGACCCAGTACTTC.

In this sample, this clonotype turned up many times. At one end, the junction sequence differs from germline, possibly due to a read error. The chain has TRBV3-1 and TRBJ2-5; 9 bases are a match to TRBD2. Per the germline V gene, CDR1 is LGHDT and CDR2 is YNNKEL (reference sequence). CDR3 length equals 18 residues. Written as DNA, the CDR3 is TGTGCCAGCAGTCAAGTCCCAAACGTAGCGGGAGCAGAGGAGACCCAGTACTTC. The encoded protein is CASSQVPNVAGAEETQYF.

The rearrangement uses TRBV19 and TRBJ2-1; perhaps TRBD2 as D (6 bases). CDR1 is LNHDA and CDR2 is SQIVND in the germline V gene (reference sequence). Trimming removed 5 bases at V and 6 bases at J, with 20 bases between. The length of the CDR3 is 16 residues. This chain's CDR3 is CASSPLAGTDRNEQFF. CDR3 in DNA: TGTGCCAGTAGTCCTTTAGCCGGGACTGACCGCAATGAGCAGTTCTTC.

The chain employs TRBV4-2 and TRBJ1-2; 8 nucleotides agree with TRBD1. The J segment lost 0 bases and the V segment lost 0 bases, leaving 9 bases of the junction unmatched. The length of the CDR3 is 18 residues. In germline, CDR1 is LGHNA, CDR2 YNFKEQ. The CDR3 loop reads CASSQDFTGGLPNYGYTF. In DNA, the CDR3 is TGTGCCAGCAGCCAAGATTTTACAGGGGGTTTACCTAACTATGGCTACACCTTC.

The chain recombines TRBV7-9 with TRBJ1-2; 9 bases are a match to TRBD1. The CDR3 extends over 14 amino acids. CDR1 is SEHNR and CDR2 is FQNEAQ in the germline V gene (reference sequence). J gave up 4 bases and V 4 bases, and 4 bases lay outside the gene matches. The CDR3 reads CASSSQGAAYGYTF. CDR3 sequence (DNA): TGTGCCAGCAGCTCACAGGGGGCGGCCTATGGCTACACCTTC. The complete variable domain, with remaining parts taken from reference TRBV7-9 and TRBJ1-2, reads DTGVSQNPRHKITKRGQNVTFRCDPISEHNRLYWYRQTLGQGPEFLTYFQNEAQLEKSRLLSDRFSAERPKGSFSTLEIQRTEQGDSAMYLCASSSQGAAYGYTFGSGTRLTVV.

Written as DNA, the CDR3 is TGTGCCAGCAACCTATTTCAGGCGGAAGCCGGGGAGCTGTTTTTT. This gives the protein CASNLFQAEAGELFF. The chain carries TRBV7-6 and TRBJ2-2; D is unresolved. The ends were cut back, 7 bases at V and 6 bases at J, with 18 bases in the middle. The CDR3 extends over 15 amino acids. Germline values: CDR1 SGHVS, CDR2 FNYEAQ.

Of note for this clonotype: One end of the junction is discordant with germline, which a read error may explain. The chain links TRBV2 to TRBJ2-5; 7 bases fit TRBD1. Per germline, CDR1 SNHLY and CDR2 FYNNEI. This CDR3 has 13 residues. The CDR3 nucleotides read TGTGCCAGCAGTGGGGACAGCAAAGAGACCCAGTATTTC. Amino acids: CASSGDSKETQYF.

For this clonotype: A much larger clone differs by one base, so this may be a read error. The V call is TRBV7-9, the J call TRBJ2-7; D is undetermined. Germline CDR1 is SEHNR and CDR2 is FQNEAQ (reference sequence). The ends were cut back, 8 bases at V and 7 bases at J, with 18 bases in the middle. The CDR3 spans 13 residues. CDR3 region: CASGADPHLEQYF. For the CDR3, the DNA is TGTGCCAGCGGCGCGGATCCTCACCTGGAGCAGTACTTC.

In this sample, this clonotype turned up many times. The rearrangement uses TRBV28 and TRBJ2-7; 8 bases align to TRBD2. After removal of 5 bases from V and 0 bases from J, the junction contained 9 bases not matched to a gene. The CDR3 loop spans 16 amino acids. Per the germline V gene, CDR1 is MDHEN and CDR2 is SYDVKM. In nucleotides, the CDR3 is TGTGCCAGCAGTCTGCTAGCGGGCCCTACCTCCTACGAGCAGTACTTC. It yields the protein CASSLLAGPTSYEQYF.

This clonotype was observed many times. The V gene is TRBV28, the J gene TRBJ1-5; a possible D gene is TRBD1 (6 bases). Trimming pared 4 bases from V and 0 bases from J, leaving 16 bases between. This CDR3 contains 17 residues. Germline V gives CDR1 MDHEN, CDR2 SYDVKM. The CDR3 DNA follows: TGTGCCAGCAGTTCCCCTTGGGGGCAGGTTAGCAATCAGCCCCAGCATTTT. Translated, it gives CASSSPWGQVSNQPQHF.